This TCR beta chain comes out of a study of T cell responses to AZD1222 COVID-19 vaccine. Overall study context: Pooled samples include second doses given at about 4 or 12 weeks.

Per germline, CDR1 MNHEY and CDR2 SVGEGT. V dropped 2 bases and J dropped 7; count of bases not matched to a gene: 11. This CDR3 is built from 16 residues. TCRdb's copy holds only in-frame clones and misses some; the assay was immunoSEQ multiplex PCR. The repertoire holds some 150,000 clones, 90% seen once, with around 3.7% in the top ten. The chain is built from TRBV6-2 or TRBV6-3 and TRBJ1-2; 9 bases agree with TRBD1. The sample in question was peripheral blood, obtained on day 0 of AZD1222 vaccination. The receptor comes from an adult in good health. The CDR3 nucleotides are TGTGCCAGCAGTTACCGGACCGGACAGGGGAGTAGTGGCTACACCTTC. Protein: CASSYRTGQGSSGYTF.